A single sample gave rise to the 6 T cell receptor beta chains below, sequenced in a study of shared clonotypes between healthy human individuals. Some clones are missing from TCRdb's copy, which holds only in-frame ones; the method was immunoSEQ multiplex PCR. The profile shows about 380,000 clones, about 96% of them singletons. Material: memory CD8+ T cells sorted from blood. The subset was: CD45RO+ cells pooled with CCR7-negative TemRA cells. The receptors come from a man between 25 and 39 years old in good health.

The genes are TRBV4-1 and TRBJ2-1; no clear D gene. V lost 5 bases, J lost 2 bases, and 13 bases lay in between. Per the germline V gene, CDR1 is MGHRA and CDR2 is YSYEKL. CDR3 length: 15 amino acids. CDR3 sequence: CASSLASGPYNEQFF. The CDR3 nucleotides read TGCGCCAGCAGCTTGGCGTCGGGCCCCTACAATGAGCAGTTCTTC.

With regard to this clone: The same CDR3 arises from other DNA sequences in this sample as well. The J gene is TRBJ2-3, the V gene TRBV4-1, with a possible D match to TRBD2 (5 bases). Germline-derived CDR1 and CDR2 are MGHRA and YSYEKL. Between the trimmed V and J ends, which lost 0 bases and 0 bases, there was a span of 7 bases. The CDR3 spans 15 residues. In DNA, the CDR3 is TGCGCCAGCAGCCAAGATAGCGTCAGCACAGATACGCAGTATTTT. Its translation: CASSQDSVSTDTQYF.

This chain uses TRBV4-2 with TRBJ2-7; TRBD2 aligns across 12 bases. CDR3 length equals 15 residues. In germline, CDR1 is LGHNA, CDR2 YNFKEQ. V was pared by 1 base and J by 5 bases, with 3 bases of the junction left unmatched. The CDR3 reads CASSQVLAGGDEQYF. The CDR3 coding sequence is TGTGCCAGCAGCCAAGTGCTAGCGGGAGGGGACGAGCAGTACTTC.

Worth noting for this clone: This same CDR3 is encoded by further DNA sequences in the sample. The chain uses TRBV7-9 and TRBJ2-2; no firm D call. V shed 5 bases and J shed 6 bases, with 7 bases lying between them. The germline CDR1 and CDR2 sequences are SEHNR and FQNEAQ (reference sequence). This CDR3 has 12 residues. The CDR3 DNA reads TGTGCCAGCAGCCTAGGGTCCGGGGAGCTGTTTTTT. As protein: CASSLGSGELFF. The whole variable domain, remainder taken from reference TRBV7-9 and TRBJ2-2, is DTGVSQNPRHKITKRGQNVTFRCDPISEHNRLYWYRQTLGQGPEFLTYFQNEAQLEKSRLLSDRFSAERPKGSFSTLEIQRTEQGDSAMYLCASSLGSGELFFGEGSRLTVL.

The chain uses TRBV28 and TRBJ2-7; D gene uncertain. The germline V and J ends were trimmed by 6 bases and 3 bases, with 12 bases remaining between them. This CDR3 region has 13 residues. Per germline, CDR1 MDHEN and CDR2 SYDVKM. CDR3 residues: CASSPSRIYEQYF. The DNA for the CDR3 is TGTGCCAGCAGCCCTAGTAGGATCTACGAGCAGTACTTC.

V gene TRBV28 combines with J gene TRBJ2-1, with 7 bases that match TRBD1. The CDR3 is 14 residues long. The V gene's germline CDR1 is MDHEN and CDR2 SYDVKM. V lost 7 bases to trimming and J lost 2 bases; unmatched junction nucleotides: 5. This chain's CDR3 is CASNGDRPYNEQFF. The CDR3, as DNA: TGTGCCAGCAATGGGGACAGACCCTACAATGAGCAGTTCTTC. Variable domain in full (rest from reference TRBV28 and TRBJ2-1): DVKVTQSSRYLVKRTGEKVFLECVQDMDHENMFWYRQDPGLGLRLIYFSYDVKMKEKGDIPEGYSVSREKKERFSLILESASTNQTSMYLCASNGDRPYNEQFFGPGTRLTVL.